Shown below are 20 T cell receptor beta chains from a single sample sequenced in a study of regulatory T cells in long-lasting Graves disease. As to time point: newly diagnosed GD, antithyroid drugs for less than 3 months. The TCR library was made from RNA that had been extracted from PBMCs in TRIzol. Arm-PCR of CDR3 regions and iRepertoire HTBI primers were used to build TCR beta libraries. TCRdb called the multiplex PCR reads again in MiXCR, with one record for every CDR3 protein. The table records a few hundred thousand distinct CDR3 sequences, 15% of them present only once. These same records also appear under a second study, on T cells in Graves' hyperthyroidism and ophthalmopathy.

Sample: peripheral blood mononuclear cells (PBMCs), taken at new diagnosis, from a patient treated with antithyroid drugs. These receptors all come from a woman in her forties with Graves disease.

The table lists this clonotype with many counts. This rearrangement joins TRBV3-1 to TRBJ2-7; a possible D gene is TRBD2 (5 bases). Germline V CDR1 and CDR2: LGHDT, YNNKEL (reference sequence). CDR3 length: 15 amino acids. Trimming left V 4 bases short and J 0 bases short, with 13 bases between. The DNA for the CDR3 is TGTGCCAGCAGCCCGCGAAGAGGGCGCTCCTACGAGCAGTACTTC. Translation: CASSPRRGRSYEQYF.

This clonotype was seen only a few times. The chain employs TRBV15 and TRBJ2-2, with a tentative D call TRBD2 (6 bases). This CDR3 is 13 amino acids long. Per germline, CDR1 LNHNV and CDR2 YYDKDF (reference sequence). V was cut by 10 bases and J by 2 bases, with 11 bases left in between. Written as DNA, the CDR3 is TGTGCCAGTGCGGGACCCAACACCGGGGAGCTGTTTTTT. Amino acid sequence: CASAGPNTGELFF.

This clonotype was seen repeatedly, ten times or more. The chain carries TRBV28 and TRBJ2-7; D is unclear. The V and J ends lost 3 bases and 0 bases respectively, with 12 bases between them. This CDR3 is 15 amino acids long. From germline, CDR1 is MDHEN and CDR2 SYDVKM. This CDR3 reads CASSLVLANSYEQYF. The DNA of the CDR3 is TGTGCCAGCAGTTTGGTGTTGGCCAACTCCTACGAGCAGTACTTC. Complete variable domain (other parts from reference TRBV28 and TRBJ2-7): DVKVTQSSRYLVKRTGEKVFLECVQDMDHENMFWYRQDPGLGLRLIYFSYDVKMKEKGDIPEGYSVSREKKERFSLILESASTNQTSMYLCASSLVLANSYEQYFGPGTRLTVT.

This clonotype was seen at least ten times. The genes are TRBV7-2 and TRBJ2-1, with 9 bases matching TRBD2. Germline V lookup: CDR1 SGHTA, CDR2 FQGNSA. With V trimmed by 0 bases and J by 11 bases, 5 bases remained unmatched. The CDR3 is 14 amino acids. CDR3 amino acids: CASSLASSGIKQFF. Written as DNA, the CDR3 is TGTGCCAGCAGCTTAGCATCTAGCGGGATTAAGCAGTTCTTC.

Ten or more counts support this clonotype. V usage is TRBV28 and J usage is TRBJ2-5; tentative D call: TRBD1 (5 bases). Trimming left V 5 bases short and J 6 bases short, with 16 bases between. The CDR3 length is 14 residues. The germline V gene encodes CDR1 MDHEN and CDR2 SYDVKM. The CDR3 is CASSEDKGYKTQYF. In nucleotides, the CDR3 is TGTGCCAGCAGTGAGGACAAGGGGTACAAGACCCAGTACTTC.

This clonotype occurred many times. The chain is built from TRBV28 and TRBJ1-6, with a weak D call TRBD1 (6 bases). Trimming removed 4 bases at V and 4 bases at J, with 11 bases between. The CDR3 consists of 15 residues. In germline, CDR1 is MDHEN, CDR2 SYDVKM. CDR3 region: CASSSTGFYNSPLHF. The CDR3, as DNA: TGTGCCAGCAGTTCCACAGGGTTTTATAATTCACCCCTCCACTTT. Full variable domain (missing parts from reference TRBV28 and TRBJ1-6): DVKVTQSSRYLVKRTGEKVFLECVQDMDHENMFWYRQDPGLGLRLIYFSYDVKMKEKGDIPEGYSVSREKKERFSLILESASTNQTSMYLCASSSTGFYNSPLHFGNGTRLTVT.

The table lists this clonotype with many counts. The J gene is TRBJ2-2, the V gene TRBV2; 7 bases map to TRBD1. The V gene's germline CDR1 is SNHLY and CDR2 FYNNEI. The CDR3 totals 17 residues. The V gene end was trimmed by 7 bases and the J gene end by 0 bases; junction bases not matched to a gene: 11. This CDR3 reads CASTMDRTTANTGELFF. The CDR3 DNA reads as TGTGCCAGCACCATGGACAGGACCACAGCGAACACCGGGGAGCTGTTTTTT.

The sample holds many counts of this clonotype. This rearrangement joins TRBV7-9 to TRBJ2-3, with 7 bases lining up with TRBD2. Losses at the gene ends were 5 bases for V and 4 bases for J; bases not matched to a gene: 12. This CDR3 comprises 16 residues. Looked up from germline, CDR1 is SEHNR and CDR2 is FQNEAQ (reference sequence). The CDR3, as DNA: TGTGCCAGCAGCCCACGGGAAGCGGGATCAGCAGATACGCAGTATTTT. It translates to CASSPREAGSADTQYF.

The gene calls are TRBV6-5 and TRBJ2-1; the D is unclear. V lost 4 bases to trimming and J lost 6 bases, with 10 bases between them. Germline CDR1 and CDR2: MNHEY and SVGAGI. CDR3 length: 13 residues. In DNA, the CDR3 is TGTGCCAGCAGTTGGTACCCACTCAATGAGCAGTTCTTC. Encoded protein: CASSWYPLNEQFF.

This clonotype appeared many times. The J gene is TRBJ1-6, the V gene TRBV3-1; the D is unclear. Germline V gene lookup returns CDR1 LGHDT and CDR2 YNNKEL (reference sequence). This CDR3 spans 13 amino acids. With 4 bases removed from V and 7 bases from J, the gap between germline ends came to 8 bases. DNA of the CDR3: TGTGCCAGCAGCCGAAACAGCAATTCACCCCTCCACTTT. Its protein product is CASSRNSNSPLHF.

This clonotype was found a few times. The rearrangement uses TRBV20-1 and TRBJ2-1; 13 bases line up with TRBD2. After removal of 3 bases from V and 6 bases from J, the junction contained 2 bases not matched to a gene. Looked up from germline, CDR1 is DFQATT and CDR2 is SNEGSKA (reference sequence). The CDR3 extends over 14 amino acids. The DNA for the CDR3 is TGCAGTGCTAGGAGGACTAGCGGGAGCAATGAGCAGTTCTTC. Translating it yields CSARRTSGSNEQFF.

The sample holds a few counts of this clonotype. The chain has TRBV15 and TRBJ1-3; TRBD1 is a possible D gene (5 bases). Germline V CDR1 and CDR2: LNHNV, YYDKDF (reference sequence). CDR3 length: 12 amino acids. V was clipped by 8 bases and J by 8 bases, with 13 bases between them. CDR3 coding DNA: TGTGCCACCGGAGGGGTGTTAGACACCATATATTTT. Protein: CATGGVLDTIYF.

V usage is TRBV5-6 and J usage is TRBJ2-1; 9 bases map to TRBD2. The V gene end was trimmed by 2 bases and the J gene end by 5 bases; junction bases not matched to a gene: 14. Germline CDR1 reads SGHDT; CDR2 reads YYEEEE. This CDR3 is 18 amino acids long. The CDR3, as DNA: TGTGCCAGCAGCTTAGTCGGGACTAGCTACACAAAAAACAATGAGCAGTTCTTC. Amino acid sequence: CASSLVGTSYTKNNEQFF.

This clonotype was recorded at least ten times. The CDR3 DNA sequence: TGCAGTGCTAGAGACGACGGCCGAGAGACCCAGTACTTC. This sequence encodes CSARDDGRETQYF. The rearrangement links TRBV20-1 to TRBJ2-5; D is ambiguous. CDR1 is DFQATT and CDR2 is SNEGSKA in the germline V gene (reference sequence). The CDR3 consists of 13 residues. Trimming shortened V by 0 bases and J by 4 bases, and 9 bases separated the two germline ends.

This clonotype has ten or more counts. The chain couples TRBV12-3 or TRBV12-4 to TRBJ2-1; 7 positions agree with TRBD1. This CDR3 spans 12 amino acids. J lost 15 bases, V lost 5 bases, and 10 bases had no gene match. Here the CDR3 reads CASSTRQGRLFF. CDR3 DNA: TGTGCCAGCAGTACCCGACAGGGTAGGCTGTTCTTC.

This clonotype was recorded at least ten times. The chain combines TRBV27 with TRBJ2-7, with D unresolved. Germline V lookup: CDR1 MNHEY, CDR2 SMNVEV (reference sequence). The CDR3 covers 13 residues. The V end lost 5 bases, the J end lost 1 base, and 9 bases lay between the germline ends. As DNA, the CDR3 is TGTGCCAGCAGTGCTATCCCGTCCTACGAGCAGTACTTC. This sequence encodes CASSAIPSYEQYF.

This clonotype was seen at least ten times. V gene TRBV5-1 combines with J gene TRBJ2-7, with 9 nucleotides matching TRBD2. V dropped 0 bases and J dropped 1; count of bases not matched to a gene: 5. From germline, CDR1 is SGHRS and CDR2 YFSETQ. The CDR3 has 16 residues. CDR3 sequence reads: CASSLGGSGGSYEQYF. CDR3 sequence (DNA): TGCGCCAGCAGCTTGGGTGGTAGCGGGGGATCCTACGAGCAGTACTTC.

In its sample, this clonotype was seen a few times. V usage is TRBV7-8 and J usage is TRBJ1-1; 8 nucleotides agree with TRBD1. The J segment lost 1 base and the V segment lost 4 bases, leaving 5 bases of the junction unmatched. CDR1 SGHVS and CDR2 FQNEAQ come from the germline V gene. The CDR3 consists of 15 residues. This CDR3 is CASSSQGAANTEAFF. DNA for the CDR3: TGTGCCAGCAGCTCGCAGGGGGCCGCGAACACTGAAGCTTTCTTT.

This clonotype was detected ten times or more. J is TRBJ2-5 and V is TRBV7-2; 15 positions agree with TRBD2. Germline CDR1 reads SGHTA; CDR2 reads FQGNSA. Unmatched junction bases numbered 8, after V lost 4 bases and J lost 5 bases. This CDR3 comprises 17 residues. As DNA, the CDR3 is TGTGCCAGCAGCTCCGGGACTAGCGGGAGGCGTCACGAGACCCAGTACTTC. Residues: CASSSGTSGRRHETQYF.

This clonotype was detected many times. The chain links TRBV7-2 to TRBJ2-3; 10 positions match TRBD2. The germline CDR1 and CDR2 sequences are SGHTA and FQGNSA. The CDR3 loop spans 14 amino acids. Germline trimming cut 6 bases from V and 5 bases from J; bases unmatched to any gene: 5. The CDR3 sequence: CASRASGSLDTQYF. The CDR3 nucleotides are TGTGCCAGCAGGGCTAGCGGGAGTCTAGATACGCAGTATTTT.